One and the same sample provided the 21 T cell receptor beta chains below, sequenced in a study of blood T cell repertoires in COVID-19. Sequencing was performed with immunoSEQ multiplex PCR; in TCRdb, only in-frame clones are kept and a portion is missing. The table lists roughly 180,000 clones, about 82% of them singletons, with about 8.6% in the top ten. Material: PBMCs or T cells enriched from blood (not recorded which). These receptors all stem from a woman aged 30 to 39 who had recovered from COVID-19.

The chain links TRBV7-9 to TRBJ1-2, with unresolved D. The germline V gene encodes CDR1 SEHNR and CDR2 FQNEAQ (reference sequence). The CDR3 sequence is 12 residues long. Trimming stripped 10 bases from V and 3 bases from J, with 12 bases between. CDR3 DNA sequence: TGTGCCACCGCCGACACATACTATGGCTACACCTTC. It encodes CATADTYYGYTF.

This clone was counted once. The V gene is TRBV3-1 (or the pseudogene TRBV3-2), the J gene TRBJ2-7, with TRBD2 identical over 8 bases. V lost 3 bases and J lost 5; bases outside the gene matches: 6. The CDR3 is made up of 14 amino acids. Germline loops: CDR1 LGHDT, CDR2 YNNKEL (reference sequence). CDR3 coding DNA: TGTGCCAGCAGCCAGCCCGGGAGGGCGAACGAGCAGTACTTC. Its translation: CASSQPGRANEQYF.

The chain uses TRBV4-2 and TRBJ2-1, with 12 bases matching TRBD1. With 3 bases clipped from V and 9 bases from J, the junction kept 9 bases outside the gene matches. Germline V gene lookup returns CDR1 LGHNA and CDR2 YNFKEQ. This CDR3 is built from 16 residues. CDR3 bases: TGTGCCAGCAGCCAGCCGTCGGGGACAGGGGGCGGTGAGCAGTTCTTC. Protein sequence: CASSQPSGTGGGEQFF.

The chain links TRBV5-5 to TRBJ1-2, with 7 bases lining up with TRBD1. Germline V lookup: CDR1 SGHKS, CDR2 YYEKEE (reference sequence). The length of the CDR3 is 13 residues. V lost 5 bases, J lost 5 bases, and 6 bases stayed unmatched. CDR3 DNA sequence: TGTGCCAGCAGTCAAACAGGGGAGTATGGCTACACCTTC. It translates to CASSQTGEYGYTF.

V usage is TRBV21-1 and J usage is TRBJ2-1; the table assigns TRBD2, which was not confirmed against the DNA. TRBV21-1 is labeled a pseudogene. The CDR3 is made up of 15 amino acids. The DNA of the CDR3 is TGTGCCAGCCTCAGCCGGACTAGCCTGAACAATGAGCAGTTCTTC. Its protein is CASLSRTSLNNEQFF.

This chain links TRBV28 with TRBJ2-2; 11 nucleotides align to TRBD2. Germline V CDR1 and CDR2: MDHEN, SYDVKM. The CDR3 spans 16 residues. Trimming at V came to 6 bases and at J to 10 bases, leaving 13 bases not matched to a gene. The CDR3 is CASSIAGGGPSEELFF. Here the CDR3 DNA reads TGTGCCAGCAGCATAGCGGGAGGGGGCCCTAGTGAGGAGCTGTTTTTT.

The genes are TRBV5-4 and TRBJ1-1; D is unclear. V was shortened by 4 bases and J by 1 base, with 14 bases between the two germline ends. This CDR3 is built from 15 residues. CDR1 and CDR2 (germline): SGHNT, YYREEE (reference sequence). CDR3 DNA sequence: TGTGCCAGCAGCGCCCCCGGGATGAGGAACACTGAAGCTTTCTTT. This gives the protein CASSAPGMRNTEAFF.

Turning to this clone: Other DNA sequences in the sample encode the same CDR3. This sequence joins TRBV28 and TRBJ2-7; unclear D gene. Trimming cost V 3 bases and J 4 bases, with 4 bases left between them. CDR3 length: 11 residues. Per germline, CDR1 MDHEN and CDR2 SYDVKM. The CDR3 DNA follows: TGTGCCAGCAGTTTGAGGTACGAGCAGTACTTC. Amino acid sequence: CASSLRYEQYF.

The chain joins TRBV5-4 to TRBJ2-7; TRBD2 matches 11 bases. The germline CDR1 and CDR2 sequences are SGHNT and YYREEE (reference sequence). This CDR3 is built from 15 residues. V shed 5 bases and J 5 bases; nucleotides not matched to a gene: 9. In DNA, the CDR3 is TGTGCCAGCAGTCCCACTAGCGGGAGTATCCACGAGCAGTACTTC. Its translation: CASSPTSGSIHEQYF. Full variable domain (remainder filled in from reference TRBV5-4 and TRBJ2-7): ETGVTQSPTHLIKTRGQQVTLRCSSQSGHNTVSWYQQALGQGPQFIFQYYREEENGRGNFPPRFSGLQFPNYSSELNVNALELDDSALYLCASSPTSGSIHEQYFGPGTRLTVT.

The V and J genes are TRBV7-2 and TRBJ2-1; TRBD1 might be the D (6 bases). Trimming left V 1 base short and J 12 bases short, with 19 bases between. Germline V CDR1 and CDR2: SGHTA, FQGNSA. The CDR3 has 15 amino acids. The CDR3 coding sequence is TGTGCCAGCAGCTTAGGGGACAAGAAGAGCCCTCGGCAGTTCTTC. As protein: CASSLGDKKSPRQFF.

The chain joins TRBV5-1 to TRBJ2-1; TRBD2 matches at 13 bases. V gave up 4 bases and J gave up 6 bases; unmatched junction bases: 4. The CDR3 totals 15 residues. The germline CDR1 and CDR2 sequences are SGHRS and YFSETQ. CDR3: CASSPTSGRGNEQFF. The CDR3 DNA follows: TGCGCCAGCAGCCCCACTAGCGGGAGGGGCAATGAGCAGTTCTTC. Using reference TRBV5-1 and TRBJ2-1 for the parts outside the CDR3, the full variable domain is KAGVTQTPRYLIKTRGQQVTLSCSPISGHRSVSWYQQTPGQGLQFLFEYFSETQRNKGNFPGRFSGRQFSNSRSEMNVSTLELGDSALYLCASSPTSGRGNEQFFGPGTRLTVL.

The rearrangement joins TRBV14 to TRBJ2-7; D unclear. In germline, CDR1 is SGHDN, CDR2 FVKESK. Trimming stripped 2 bases from V and 2 bases from J, with 10 bases between. The CDR3 has 14 residues. The CDR3 coding sequence is TGTGCCAGCAGCCAACGTCAACTTCCCTACGAGCAGTACTTC. Amino acids: CASSQRQLPYEQYF.

The V gene is TRBV5-4, the J gene TRBJ2-1; 8 bases fit TRBD2. Germline values: CDR1 SGHNT, CDR2 YYREEE (reference sequence). With 4 bases clipped from V and 6 bases from J, the junction kept 9 bases outside the gene matches. CDR3 length equals 15 residues. Here the CDR3 reads CASSPGTRGSNEQFF. The CDR3 DNA reads as TGTGCCAGCAGCCCAGGGACTAGGGGGAGCAATGAGCAGTTCTTC.

This sequence joins TRBV19 and TRBJ2-7; tentatively, D is TRBD2 (6 bases). Trimming removed 5 bases at V and 3 bases at J, with 17 bases between. Germline V gene data show CDR1 as LNHDA and CDR2 as SQIVND (reference sequence). This CDR3 spans 15 amino acids. The CDR3 here is CASSLSGGGLYEQYF. CDR3 nucleotides: TGTGCCAGTAGTCTAAGCGGAGGAGGGCTCTACGAGCAGTACTTC. The full variable domain, its missing parts supplied by reference TRBV19 and TRBJ2-7, is DGGITQSPKYLFRKEGQNVTLSCEQNLNHDAMYWYRQDPGQGLRLIYYSQIVNDFQKGDIAEGYSVSREKKESFPLTVTSAQKNPTAFYLCASSLSGGGLYEQYFGPGTRLTVT.

The gene calls are TRBV6-5 and TRBJ1-1; 7 bases are a match to TRBD1. CDR3 length: 16 amino acids. Germline CDR1 is MNHEY and CDR2 is SVGAGI. V was clipped by 2 bases and J by 0 bases; unmatched bases: 6. CDR3 sequence reads: CASSYATTGLNTEAFF. CDR3 coding DNA: TGTGCCAGCAGTTACGCCACGACAGGGCTGAACACTGAAGCTTTCTTT.

The rearrangement links TRBV3-1 (or the pseudogene TRBV3-2) to TRBJ1-3; D is unclear. Germline V gives CDR1 LGHDT, CDR2 YNNKEL (reference sequence). V dropped 7 bases and J dropped 0 bases, with 7 bases sitting between them. The CDR3 length is 13 residues. The CDR3 spells CASTASSGNTIYF. CDR3 sequence (DNA): TGTGCCAGCACCGCGTCCTCTGGAAACACCATATATTTT.

The rearrangement links TRBV7-6 to TRBJ2-1; the match to TRBD2 covers 9 bases. The CDR3 is 15 residues long. The V and J ends lost 6 bases and 7 bases, in that order; junction bases with no gene match: 10. CDR1 SGHVS and CDR2 FNYEAQ come from the germline V gene. The CDR3 is CASRSHSGSGNEQFF. CDR3 in DNA: TGTGCCAGCAGGTCTCATAGCGGGAGTGGTAATGAGCAGTTCTTC.

The V gene is TRBV6-5, the J gene TRBJ2-5; 8 positions agree with TRBD2. The CDR3 is 16 amino acids. Germline-derived CDR1 and CDR2 are MNHEY and SVGAGI. The ends lost 0 bases at V and 5 bases at J; junction bases unmatched: 8. The CDR3 nucleotides are TGTGCCAGCAGTTACTCGGGACTAGGGGGTGCGGAGACCCAGTACTTC. It is translated as CASSYSGLGGAETQYF.

The chain employs TRBV25-1 and TRBJ2-4; perhaps TRBD1 as D (5 bases). Per germline, CDR1 MGHDK and CDR2 SYGVNS. Trimming removed 3 bases from V and 0 bases from J, with 12 bases in between. This CDR3 comprises 16 residues. The CDR3 sequence is CASSDGHLIAKNIQYF. For the CDR3, the DNA is TGTGCCAGCAGTGATGGACACCTAATAGCCAAAAACATTCAGTACTTC.

V and J are TRBV28 and TRBJ2-1; TRBD2 matches 9 bases. Germline V lookup: CDR1 MDHEN, CDR2 SYDVKM. The length of the CDR3 is 17 residues. V dropped 6 bases and J dropped 4; count of bases not matched to a gene: 13. The CDR3 coding sequence is TGTGCCAGCAGGAATAGCGGGGGTCGCGATTTTTACAATGAGCAGTTCTTC. Protein: CASRNSGGRDFYNEQFF. Supplemented by reference TRBV28 and TRBJ2-1, the full variable domain reads DVKVTQSSRYLVKRTGEKVFLECVQDMDHENMFWYRQDPGLGLRLIYFSYDVKMKEKGDIPEGYSVSREKKERFSLILESASTNQTSMYLCASRNSGGRDFYNEQFFGPGTRLTVL.

V and J are TRBV19 and TRBJ2-2; D is perhaps TRBD2 (6 bases). Germline CDR1 and CDR2: LNHDA and SQIVND (reference sequence). V dropped 8 bases and J dropped 7 bases, with 11 bases sitting between them. The CDR3 extends over 12 amino acids. The CDR3 here is CASYSGNGELFF. DNA for the CDR3: TGTGCCAGTTATAGCGGCAACGGGGAGCTGTTTTTT. The whole variable domain, remainder taken from reference TRBV19 and TRBJ2-2, is DGGITQSPKYLFRKEGQNVTLSCEQNLNHDAMYWYRQDPGQGLRLIYYSQIVNDFQKGDIAEGYSVSREKKESFPLTVTSAQKNPTAFYLCASYSGNGELFFGEGSRLTVL.